These 27 T cell receptor beta chains were all obtained from the same sample, sequenced in a study of blood T cells in healthy people across ages. Next came a second PCR, run for about 6 to 12 cycles, which used a sample-barcoded 5' primer along with a J-beta primer mix. TCRdb reprocessed the 5' RACE reads with MiXCR, giving one entry per CDR3 protein. Found here are more than 1,000,000 distinct CDR3 sequences, around 27% of them singletons; the top ten hold around 0.75%. In addition, the sample was reused for a study of T cells of mothers and their children.

The sample consisted of blood. The receptors were sampled from a girl aged 2-9 years in good health.

The genes are TRBV20-1 and TRBJ1-4; maybe TRBD1 (6 bases). The CDR3 covers 15 residues. In germline, CDR1 is DFQATT, CDR2 SNEGSKA (reference sequence). V was trimmed by 0 bases and J by 4 bases, leaving 12 bases between them. CDR3 residues: CSAREKGEINEKLFF. CDR3 DNA sequence: TGCAGTGCTAGAGAAAAGGGGGAAATTAATGAAAAACTGTTTTTT.

This clonotype was picked up a small number of times. The CDR3 DNA follows: TGTGCCAGCAGCTTAAGTGGGAGTAACCCCTACAATGAGCAGTTCTTC. Residues: CASSLSGSNPYNEQFF. The chain has TRBV7-3 and TRBJ2-1; perhaps TRBD2 as D (5 bases). This CDR3 comprises 16 residues. V was cut by 1 base and J by 2 bases, with 12 bases left in between. The V gene's germline CDR1 is SGHTA and CDR2 FQGTGA.

This clonotype occurred a few times. The V call is TRBV4-3, the J call TRBJ2-4, with 7 bases matching TRBD1. From germline, CDR1 is LGHNA and CDR2 YSLEER. The CDR3 consists of 13 residues. The ends lost 5 bases at V and 8 bases at J; junction bases unmatched: 6. CDR3 sequence reads: CASSRQGRDIQYF. In nucleotides, the CDR3 is TGCGCCAGCAGCAGACAGGGAAGGGACATTCAGTACTTC.

The chain recombines TRBV10-3 with TRBJ2-5; 7 nucleotides line up with TRBD1. CDR3 size: 15 residues. After removal of 6 bases from V and 0 bases from J, the junction contained 7 bases not matched to a gene. Looked up from germline, CDR1 is ENHRY and CDR2 is SYGVKD. The CDR3 reads CAIRGDRANQETQYF. CDR3 coding DNA: TGTGCCATCAGAGGAGACAGGGCCAACCAAGAGACCCAGTACTTC.

This clonotype was detected a few times. The V gene is TRBV7-9, the J gene TRBJ2-1; 9 positions agree with TRBD2. The V gene end was trimmed by 10 bases and the J gene end by 3 bases; junction bases not matched to a gene: 1. CDR1 is SEHNR and CDR2 is FQNEAQ in the germline V gene (reference sequence). This CDR3 is built from 12 residues. The CDR3 coding sequence is TGTGCCACACTAGCGGGCTACAATGAGCAGTTCTTC. Protein: CATLAGYNEQFF.

V gene TRBV20-1 combines with J gene TRBJ2-5; D tentatively reads TRBD1 or TRBD2 (6 bases each). The CDR3 sequence is 19 residues long. Germline assignment: CDR1 DFQATT and CDR2 SNEGSKA (reference sequence). Trimming pared 5 bases from V and 6 bases from J, leaving 34 bases between. CDR3 DNA sequence: TGCAGTGCTTCAGGAGTTGGCGCCCGACTAAAACTTGGGGGGCAGACCCAGTACTTC. This translates into CSASGVGARLKLGGQTQYF.

The V and J genes are TRBV10-3 and TRBJ1-2, with a weak D call TRBD1 (5 bases). The CDR3 sequence is 16 residues long. The germline V and J ends were trimmed by 0 bases and 8 bases, with 19 bases remaining between them. Germline V gene sequence: CDR1 ENHRY, CDR2 SYGVKD. The CDR3, as DNA: TGTGCCATCAGTGAGTCCGCCTCCGGGACCCGAGGCGGCTACACCTTC. Translation gives CAISESASGTRGGYTF.

This clonotype was seen many times. The rearrangement joins TRBV12-3 or TRBV12-4 to TRBJ2-6; possibly TRBD1 or TRBD2 for D (5 bases each). CDR3 length: 17 residues. Trimming stripped 1 base from V and 4 bases from J, with 14 bases between. This chain's CDR3 is CASSLGRGITGANVLTF. In DNA, the CDR3 is TGTGCCAGCAGTTTAGGTCGGGGCATAACCGGGGCCAACGTCCTGACTTTC.

This clonotype was found a few times. The rearrangement links TRBV27 to TRBJ2-1; D gene uncertain. The V end was cut by 4 bases, the J end by 10 bases, with 8 bases between. This CDR3 contains 11 residues. In germline, CDR1 is MNHEY, CDR2 SMNVEV (reference sequence). CDR3 in DNA: TGTGCCAGCAGTTCGTATAGCGAGCAGTTCTTC. It is translated as CASSSYSEQFF.

This clonotype was recorded a few times. This rearrangement joins TRBV14 to TRBJ1-1; D remains unclear. The CDR3 covers 13 residues. The germline gives CDR1 SGHDN, CDR2 FVKESK. V shed 1 base and J shed 3 bases, with 6 bases lying between them. The DNA for the CDR3 is TGTGCCAGCAGCCAAGTAAGTTACACTGAAGCTTTCTTT. Amino acids: CASSQVSYTEAFF.

J is TRBJ1-2 and V is TRBV29-1, with TRBD1 matching 8 bases. This CDR3 contains 12 residues. From germline, CDR1 is SQVTM and CDR2 ANQGSEA. V shed 5 bases and J 8 bases; nucleotides not matched to a gene: 7. The CDR3 sequence is CSVRQGAKGYTF. CDR3 DNA: TGCAGCGTTCGGCAGGGGGCTAAGGGCTACACCTTC.

This clonotype was counted a few times. This chain uses TRBV7-2 with TRBJ2-7; a possible D gene is TRBD2 (5 bases). CDR3 length equals 15 residues. The germline V gene encodes CDR1 SGHTA and CDR2 FQGNSA. V shed 2 bases and J shed 2 bases, with 13 bases lying between them. The CDR3 sequence is CASSLQKRVTYEQYF. The CDR3 nucleotides read TGTGCCAGCAGCTTACAAAAGAGGGTAACCTACGAGCAGTACTTC.

This clonotype was counted a single time. The chain combines TRBV29-1 with TRBJ2-4, with D hard to call. V was shortened by 7 bases and J by 7 bases, with 14 bases between the two germline ends. This CDR3 region has 12 residues. CDR1 is SQVTM, CDR2 ANQGSEA, per germline. CDR3 amino acids: CSAEVQANIQYF. For the CDR3, the DNA is TGCAGCGCTGAGGTGCAGGCTAACATTCAGTACTTC.

The chain joins TRBV20-1 to TRBJ2-7; 9 bases align to TRBD2. The CDR3 spans 16 residues. J lost 2 bases, V lost 5 bases, and 13 bases had no gene match. Germline-derived CDR1 and CDR2 are DFQATT and SNEGSKA (reference sequence). As DNA, the CDR3 is TGCAGTGCTGGACTAGAGACTAGCGGCGAGCCCTACGAGCAGTACTTC. Its protein is CSAGLETSGEPYEQYF.

This clonotype has a handful of counts. The chain links TRBV18 to TRBJ2-2, with D unresolved. The CDR3 length is 16 residues. Germline CDR1 and CDR2: KGHSH and LQKENI. V was cut by 3 bases and J by 4 bases, with 15 bases left in between. CDR3 in DNA: TGTGCCAGCTCACCCGCCCCAGAGTCCTTCACCGGGGAGCTGTTTTTT. Its protein product is CASSPAPESFTGELFF.

The chain carries TRBV7-3 and TRBJ2-6; D remains unclear. V lost 2 bases, J lost 3 bases, and 14 bases lay in between. In germline, CDR1 is SGHTA, CDR2 FQGTGA. This CDR3 contains 17 residues. As DNA, the CDR3 is TGTGCCAGCAGCTTATCGAGAAGCACTGGTGGGGCCAACGTCCTGACTTTC. As protein: CASSLSRSTGGANVLTF.

This chain joins TRBV11-1 and TRBJ2-5; 9 bases are shared with TRBD2. This CDR3 is built from 15 residues. Per the germline V gene, CDR1 is SGHAT and CDR2 is FQDESV (reference sequence). V was clipped by 3 bases and J by 1 base; unmatched bases: 3. CDR3: CASSFSSGVQETQYF. CDR3 DNA: TGTGCCAGCAGCTTCTCTAGCGGGGTCCAAGAGACCCAGTACTTC.

The rearrangement uses TRBV15 and TRBJ2-5; D unclear. Gene TRBJ2-1 matches the end of the DNA better, so the J call may be wrong. Germline CDR1 reads LNHNV; CDR2 reads YYDKDF (reference sequence). The CDR3 length is 13 residues. Here the CDR3 reads CATSRPTWDEQFF. For the CDR3, the DNA is TGTGCCACCAGCAGACCTACGTGGGATGAGCAGTTCTTC.

J is TRBJ2-5 and V is TRBV9, with D perhaps being TRBD1 or TRBD2 (5 bases each). V was clipped by 0 bases and J by 4 bases, with 10 bases between them. This CDR3 region has 14 residues. Germline CDR1 reads SGDLS; CDR2 reads YYNGEE. CDR3 protein: CASSVDGGVETQYF. The CDR3 DNA is TGTGCCAGCAGCGTAGATGGGGGAGTAGAGACCCAGTACTTC.

The J gene is TRBJ1-2, the V gene TRBV9; a weak D match, TRBD1 (5 bases). Germline V gene sequence: CDR1 SGDLS, CDR2 YYNGEE. The V end lost 1 base, the J end lost 8 bases, and 9 bases lay between the germline ends. This CDR3 spans 12 amino acids. CDR3 residues: CASSVQGRGYTF. CDR3 DNA sequence: TGTGCCAGCAGCGTACAGGGTCGAGGCTACACCTTC.

The CDR3 is CASSKEVKQPQHF. The DNA of the CDR3 is TGTGCCAGCAGCAAAGAGGTCAAACAGCCCCAGCATTTT. V is TRBV21-1 and J is TRBJ1-5. TRBV21-1 is a pseudogene. The CDR3 totals 13 residues.

This clonotype has a handful of counts. A read error is likely, as this CDR3 ends without the conserved phenylalanine or tryptophan. This sequence joins TRBV7-8 and TRBJ2-5, with D hard to call. Trimming shortened V by 1 base and J by 11 bases, and 11 bases separated the two germline ends. This CDR3 has 12 residues. The germline V gene has CDR1 SGHVS and CDR2 FQNEAQ. The CDR3 DNA reads as TGTGCCAGCAGCTTAGGATCCCCTGAGCAGTACCTC. Translating gives CASSLGSPEQYL.

This chain links TRBV9 with TRBJ1-4; D is unresolved. The CDR3 is 14 amino acids. Germline assignment: CDR1 SGDLS and CDR2 YYNGEE. V gave up 3 bases and J gave up 0 bases, with 6 bases separating them. CDR3: CASSGITTNEKLFF. The CDR3 nucleotides are TGTGCCAGCAGCGGAATAACAACTAATGAAAAACTGTTTTTT.

This chain links TRBV7-9 with TRBJ2-4, with D perhaps assigned TRBD1 or TRBD2 (5 bases each). The CDR3 runs to 13 residues. V lost 8 bases, J lost 7 bases, and 15 bases lay in between. Germline lookup yields CDR1 SEHNR and CDR2 FQNEAQ (reference sequence). CDR3 sequence: CASQGPLDNIQYF. The CDR3 DNA follows: TGTGCCAGCCAGGGACCCCTGGATAACATTCAGTACTTC. The variable domain in full, with the rest retrieved from reference TRBV7-9 and TRBJ2-4, is DTGVSQNPRHKITKRGQNVTFRCDPISEHNRLYWYRQTLGQGPEFLTYFQNEAQLEKSRLLSDRFSAERPKGSFSTLEIQRTEQGDSAMYLCASQGPLDNIQYFGAGTRLSVL.

J is TRBJ2-5 and V is TRBV15, with D perhaps matching TRBD1 (6 bases). The DNA end favors TRBJ2-7, so the J call may be wrong. This CDR3 has 14 amino acids. Per the germline V gene, CDR1 is LNHNV and CDR2 is YYDKDF (reference sequence). The CDR3 spells CATSRTTGSYEQYF. CDR3 nucleotides: TGTGCCACCAGCAGAACCACAGGGTCCTACGAGCAGTACTTC.

CDR3 protein: CASSLAGNAYEQYF. Written as DNA, the CDR3 is TGTGCCAGCTCTCTGGCAGGCAATGCCTACGAGCAGTACTTC. The chain has TRBV18 and TRBJ2-7; D not resolved. Trimming left V 6 bases short and J 2 bases short, with 14 bases between. CDR1 and CDR2 from the germline V gene are KGHSH and LQKENI. This CDR3 is 14 amino acids long.

This clonotype was observed a single time. V is TRBV7-9 and J is TRBJ2-1; D is uncertain. The V gene's germline CDR1 is SEHNR and CDR2 FQNEAQ (reference sequence). The V end was cut by 5 bases, the J end by 4 bases, with 15 bases between. This CDR3 has 15 amino acids. The CDR3 DNA follows: TGTGCCAGCAGCCTTACAAAGGGTCATTACAATGAGCAGTTCTTC. It specifies CASSLTKGHYNEQFF. The whole variable domain, filled in from reference TRBV7-9 and TRBJ2-1, reads DTGVSQNPRHKITKRGQNVTFRCDPISEHNRLYWYRQTLGQGPEFLTYFQNEAQLEKSRLLSDRFSAERPKGSFSTLEIQRTEQGDSAMYLCASSLTKGHYNEQFFGPGTRLTVL.